The rows below give T cell receptor beta chains drawn from one sample of a study of blood T cell repertoires in COVID-19. Profiling relied on immunoSEQ multiplex PCR, and the TCRdb table lists in-frame clones only, not all of them. The sample has 200,000 to 300,000 clones, 70% to 85% seen once. Sequencing was done on a sample of peripheral blood. The source of these receptors is a woman older than 75 with acute or convalescent COVID-19. Each CDR3 is given with its conserved first and last residue.

>TRBJ2-7|TRBV12-3/TRBV12-4
CASSSQGWEQYF
>TRBJ2-1|TRBV7-8
CASSSRPGQGSYNEQFF
>TRBJ1-3|TRBV7-2
CASSPDRGSGNTIYF
>TRBJ1-2|TRBV29-1
CSVEGQSNYGYTF
>TRBJ1-5|TRBV2
CASSGGTGPDQPQHF
>TRBJ1-4|TRBV5-4
CASSLRQGGNRNEKLFF
>TRBJ1-2|TRBV6-5
CAVRALYGYTF
>TRBJ2-2|TRBV30
CAWSVFGGVTGELFF
>TRBJ2-5|TRBV7-9
CASSLVDINRETQYF
>TRBJ2-7|TRBV25-1
CASSEWGGFEYF
>TRBJ1-4|TRBV10-3
CAISELQGKLFF
>TRBJ2-5|TRBV10-3
CATRHSEETQYF
>TRBJ2-5|TRBV6-2/TRBV6-3
CASSPGTSGRGETQYF
>TRBJ1-6|TRBV4-2
CASSQMTGSDSPLHF
>TRBJ2-1|TRBV24-1
CATSDFFREGSYNEQFF
>TRBJ2-5|TRBV18
CASSPPRTSGHQETQYF
>TRBJ1-2|TRBV7-9
CASSLDSAGIGYGYTF
>TRBJ1-2|TRBV28
CASSLVNSYGYTF
>TRBJ2-3|TRBV3-1/TRBV3-2
CASSPGQPDTQYF
>TRBJ2-2|TRBV7-6
CASSSRPTSGPANTGELFF
>TRBJ1-4|TRBV5-1
CASSSGDSNEKLFF
>TRBJ1-2|TRBV7-9
CASSFTGGAGGYTF
>TRBJ2-7|TRBV10-3
CAISESTGTYEQYF
>TRBJ2-3|TRBV5-4
CASSLSGVPDTQYF
>TRBJ1-5|TRBV7-9
CASSFGDSSNQPQHF
>TRBJ2-7|TRBV2
CASGQRTGAYEQYF
>TRBJ1-1|TRBV5-1
CASTRKGDTEAFF
>TRBJ1-2|TRBV18
CASSPTGDYYYGYTF
>TRBJ2-1|TRBV28
CASSIIDLEGGGEQFF
>TRBJ1-2|TRBV7-2
CASSPVGGRRGYTF
>TRBJ1-6|TRBV28
CASSSTGVRNSPLHF
>TRBJ2-7|TRBV3-1/TRBV3-2
CASSHSDRGLNEQYF
>TRBJ2-1|TRBV5-4
CASSSSVEPYNEQFF
>TRBJ2-1|TRBV27
CASSLLAGVNEQFF
>TRBJ2-1|TRBV6-2/TRBV6-3
CASSTPRVRGYNEQFF
>TRBJ1-1|TRBV6-6
CASIQTGGLGEAFF
>TRBJ2-1|TRBV3-1/TRBV3-2
CASSRRLAPNNEQFF
>TRBJ2-7|TRBV11-2
CASSLEQGGAGAPSYEQYF
>TRBJ2-1|TRBV24-1
CATSSPGGRVAEQFF
>TRBJ2-1|TRBV4-1
CASSLGLAANNEQFF
>TRBJ1-5|TRBV3-1/TRBV3-2
CASSRGTGAQPQHF
>TRBJ1-2|TRBV27
CASRGSGTASGYTF
>TRBJ1-1|TRBV6-5
CASSARGAEAFF
>TRBJ2-1|TRBV2
CASSDQGAGDEQFF